The rows below give T cell receptor beta chains drawn from one sample of a study of cytomegalovirus exposure and HLA in healthy donors. The protocol was immunoSEQ multiplex PCR, while the TCRdb copy is restricted to in-frame clones and leaves out a portion. Of some 150,000 clones in the sample, 75% were seen once. The sample taken for sequencing was PBMCs. These receptors originate from a middle-aged man in good health and CMV-seronegative. CDR3s include the opening cysteine and the closing phenylalanine or tryptophan. The D gene is left open where the match is weak. For some rows the clone size is stated as once, few or many, or as a class when expanded; others skip it.

v_call	j_call	clone_size	cdr3_length	d_call	cdr3_aa	cdr3_nt
TRBV7-9	TRBJ2-7	once	12	-	CSSSPPGYEQYF	TGTTCCAGCAGCCCCCCAGGGTACGAGCAGTACTTC
TRBV27	TRBJ2-7	-	15	-	CASSLSIGWRYEQYF	TGTGCCAGCAGTTTATCGATAGGGTGGAGGTACGAGCAGTACTTC
TRBV29-1	TRBJ2-3	-	15	-	CSVDNPTEGTDTQYF	TGCAGCGTTGATAACCCGACAGAGGGCACAGATACGCAGTATTTT
TRBV5-1	TRBJ1-1	-	15	TRBD1	CASSLIGQGATEAFF	TGCGCCAGCAGCTTGATAGGACAGGGGGCTACTGAAGCTTTCTTT
TRBV7-9	TRBJ1-5	-	17	TRBD1	CASSLVGTGTSNQPQHF	TGTGCCAGCAGCTTAGTTGGGACAGGGACGAGCAATCAGCCCCAGCATTTT
TRBV4-1	TRBJ2-3	few	14	-	CASSKGGSTDTQYF	TGCGCCAGCAGCAAGGGAGGTAGCACAGATACGCAGTATTTT
TRBV18	TRBJ1-3	-	15	-	CASSRNQGNGNTIYF	TGTGCCAGCTCACGCAATCAGGGAAATGGAAACACCATATATTTT
TRBV27	TRBJ2-2	-	14	-	CASSFFQGLGELFF	TGTGCCAGCAGTTTCTTCCAGGGGCTCGGGGAGCTGTTTTTT
TRBV18	TRBJ2-3	-	15	-	CASSPPAASRDTQYF	TGTGCCAGCTCACCACCGGCGGCTTCGAGGGATACGCAGTATTTT
TRBV10-3	TRBJ2-5	-	15	TRBD1	CAISESGTGMETQYF	TGTGCCATCAGTGAGTCCGGGACAGGGATGGAGACCCAGTACTTC
TRBV10-3	TRBJ1-5	-	15	TRBD1	CASKRGGQGAQPQHF	TGTGCCTCGAAAAGGGGAGGACAGGGTGCTCAGCCCCAGCATTTT
TRBV30	TRBJ2-7	-	12	-	CAWSVAAYEQYF	TGTGCCTGGAGTGTAGCGGCCTACGAGCAGTACTTC
TRBV5-1	TRBJ1-6	-	14	-	CASSWAGNLSPLHF	TGCGCCAGCAGCTGGGCGGGGAATCTCTCACCCCTCCACTTT
TRBV9	TRBJ1-2	-	12	-	CASSDRAYGYTF	TGTGCCAGCAGCGACAGGGCCTATGGCTACACCTTC
TRBV7-7	TRBJ1-6	-	18	TRBD1	CASSLVSDRVFNNSPLHF	TGTGCCAGCAGCTTAGTTTCTGACAGGGTGTTTAATAATTCACCCCTCCACTTT
TRBV7-8	TRBJ1-2	-	17	TRBD1	CASSLSTGPGGNYGYTF	TGTGCCAGCAGCTTGTCGACAGGGCCGGGTGGGAACTATGGCTACACCTTC
TRBV7-3	TRBJ2-3	-	19	TRBD2	CASSFPGTSGGAVPDTQYF	TGTGCCAGCAGTTTTCCCGGGACTAGCGGGGGGGCCGTGCCAGATACGCAGTATTTT
TRBV28	TRBJ1-1	-	15	-	CASRDKRLLNTEAFF	TGTGCCAGCAGGGATAAGAGACTCCTGAACACTGAAGCTTTCTTT
TRBV7-2	TRBJ1-6	-	17	-	CASSLEPRSSYNSPLHF	TGTGCCAGCAGCTTAGAACCAAGGAGCTCCTATAATTCACCCCTCCACTTT
TRBV10-3	TRBJ1-5	-	16	-	CAISEPKGFGNQPQHF	TGTGCCATCAGTGAGCCAAAGGGGTTTGGCAATCAGCCCCAGCATTTT
TRBV15	TRBJ1-1	-	14	-	CATSRDLGQGRAFF	TGTGCCACCAGCAGAGATCTCGGGCAGGGTCGAGCTTTCTTT
TRBV7-2	TRBJ1-5	-	14	-	CASSLALNNQPQHF	TGTGCCAGCAGCTTAGCGTTAAACAATCAGCCCCAGCATTTT
TRBV5-4	TRBJ1-1	-	12	-	CASSLEGSRAFF	TGTGCCAGCAGCCTCGAAGGGAGCAGGGCTTTCTTT
TRBV6-6	TRBJ1-1	-	14	-	CASRPPVGDTEAFF	TGTGCCAGCAGACCGCCGGTAGGGGACACTGAAGCTTTCTTT
TRBV5-1	TRBJ2-1	-	15	TRBD2	CASSPRTSGRNEQFF	TGCGCCAGCAGCCCTCGGACTAGCGGGAGGAATGAGCAGTTCTTC
TRBV10-3	TRBJ2-7	once	14	-	CAPIGETGSYEQYF	TGTGCCCCCATCGGAGAGACCGGGTCCTACGAGCAGTACTTC
TRBV9	TRBJ1-1	few	13	TRBD1	CAGGRGEYTEAFF	TGTGCCGGGGGCAGGGGGGAGTACACTGAAGCTTTCTTT
TRBV28	TRBJ1-2	-	12	-	CASSSQAYGYTF	TGTGCCAGCAGCTCACAGGCTTATGGCTACACCTTC
TRBV28	TRBJ1-2	-	14	TRBD1	CASRLQGANYGYTF	TGTGCCAGCAGATTACAGGGGGCCAACTATGGCTACACCTTC
TRBV29-1	TRBJ1-1	-	15	-	CSVSAGWAMNTEAFF	TGCAGCGTTTCAGCAGGGTGGGCCATGAACACTGAAGCTTTCTTT
TRBV5-1	TRBJ2-1	-	11	-	CASSPNNEQFF	TGCGCCAGCAGCCCTAACAATGAGCAGTTCTTC
TRBV2	TRBJ2-1	-	16	TRBD2	CASSEPAGVDYNEQFF	TGTGCCAGCAGTGAACCAGCGGGGGTCGACTACAATGAGCAGTTCTTC
TRBV5-4	TRBJ2-3	-	14	TRBD2	CASSMGTSGRTQYF	TGTGCCAGCAGCATGGGGACTAGCGGCCGTACGCAGTATTTT
TRBV2	TRBJ1-1	-	16	-	CASSRTQEIMNTEAFF	TGTGCCAGCAGTCGTACACAGGAAATTATGAACACTGAAGCTTTCTTT
TRBV6-5	TRBJ1-3	-	16	TRBD1	CASSSDRGVSGNTIYF	TGTGCCAGCAGTTCCGACAGGGGGGTCTCTGGAAACACCATATATTTT
TRBV29-1	TRBJ2-1	once	11	-	CSVPGYNEQFF	TGCAGCGTCCCAGGGTACAATGAGCAGTTCTTC
TRBV6-5	TRBJ2-5	-	16	-	CASSYYSGGRQETQYF	TGTGCCAGCAGTTATTATTCTGGGGGCAGACAAGAGACCCAGTACTTC
TRBV9	TRBJ1-3	-	16	TRBD1	CASSVGGTGSGNTIYF	TGTGCCAGCAGCGTAGGGGGGACAGGGTCTGGAAACACCATATATTTT
TRBV5-1	TRBJ2-5	-	14	-	CASSLGQFQETQYF	TGCGCCAGCAGCTTAGGACAGTTCCAAGAGACCCAGTACTTC
TRBV2	TRBJ1-2	-	14	TRBD1	CASRPPGQGYGYTF	TGTGCCAGCAGACCCCCGGGACAGGGTTATGGCTACACCTTC
TRBV7-9	TRBJ1-2	-	17	TRBD1	CASSDLTGNLLSSGYTF	TGTGCCAGCAGCGACCTGACAGGGAACCTTTTGTCTTCGGGCTACACCTTC
TRBV27	TRBJ2-3	-	16	-	CASSPIWGDKADTQYF	TGTGCCAGCAGTCCGATATGGGGGGATAAGGCAGATACGCAGTATTTT
TRBV4-1	TRBJ1-6	-	15	TRBD1	CASSQGDRDNSPLHF	TGCGCCAGCAGCCAAGGGGACAGGGATAATTCACCCCTCCACTTT
TRBV7-6	TRBJ2-1	-	15	TRBD2	CASSLGTSAFNEQFF	TGTGCCAGCAGCTTGGGGACTAGCGCGTTTAATGAGCAGTTCTTC
TRBV7-3	TRBJ2-1	-	15	TRBD2	CASSQLAGAYNEQFF	TGTGCCAGCAGCCAATTAGCGGGGGCCTACAATGAGCAGTTCTTC
TRBV7-9	TRBJ1-1	once	16	-	CASSLGAPGLNTEAFF	TGTGCCAGCAGCTTAGGGGCCCCGGGACTAAACACTGAAGCTTTCTTT
TRBV10-3	TRBJ1-6	-	13	-	CAIRGNMDSPLHF	TGTGCCATCAGGGGCAACATGGATTCACCCCTCCACTTT
TRBV7-9	TRBJ2-2	-	16	-	CASRKMRGVNTGELFF	TGTGCCAGCAGAAAAATGAGAGGAGTTAACACCGGGGAGCTGTTTTTT